A selection of T cell receptor beta chains follows, all from one sample in a study of T cell responses to AZD1222 COVID-19 vaccine. Profiling relied on immunoSEQ multiplex PCR, and the TCRdb table lists in-frame clones only, not all of them. Here the sample spans approximately 160,000 clones, more than 70% being singletons. The sequencing here drew on peripheral blood, taken on day 0 of AZD1222 vaccination. The receptors here all came from an adult in good health. The CDR3 runs from the conserved cysteine through the conserved F or W. A D gene is named only where the DNA matches it firmly. The size of a clone is reported for some rows only, either as once, few or many, or as a class for expanded clones.

CDR3,DNA,size,J,V,D
CASRRTLNYEQYF,TGTGCCAGCAGGAGGACACTCAACTACGAGCAGTACTTC,NA,TRBJ2-7,TRBV27,NA
CASSLGNKPQHF,TGTGCCAGCAGTTTAGGGAACAAGCCCCAGCATTTT,NA,TRBJ1-5,TRBV28,NA
CASSIDWTGNQPQHF,TGTGCCAGTAGTATAGATTGGACCGGCAATCAGCCCCAGCATTTT,once,TRBJ1-5,TRBV19,NA
CATSDSAPGQGLRGYTF,TGTGCCACCAGTGATTCAGCACCGGGACAGGGGCTGCGTGGCTACACCTTC,NA,TRBJ1-2,TRBV24-1,TRBD1
CASSFQGRALQETQYF,TGTGCCAGCAGCTTCCAGGGTCGGGCTTTACAAGAGACCCAGTACTTC,NA,TRBJ2-5,TRBV7-2,NA
CAISERPHNQPQHF,TGTGCCATCAGTGAGAGACCGCACAATCAGCCCCAGCATTTT,NA,TRBJ1-5,TRBV10-3,NA
CASSSIPGTALGNNEQYF,TGTGCCAGCAGCTCGATCCCCGGGACAGCCCTGGGGAACAACGAGCAGTACTTC,NA,TRBJ2-7,TRBV7-2,TRBD1
CASRPMWSYEQYF,TGTGCCAGCAGACCCATGTGGTCCTACGAGCAGTACTTC,once,TRBJ2-7,TRBV25-1,NA
CASSQAGTRANEQFF,TGTGCCAGCAGCCAGGCCGGGACTAGGGCAAATGAGCAGTTCTTC,few,TRBJ2-1,TRBV14,TRBD2
CATSRGRNSPLHF,TGTGCCACCAGCAGGGGCCGGAATTCACCCCTCCACTTT,NA,TRBJ1-6,TRBV15,NA
CASSHRTGEPYEQYF,TGTGCCAGCAGCCATAGGACAGGGGAACCCTACGAGCAGTACTTC,NA,TRBJ2-7,TRBV6-5,TRBD1
CASSRTGRLAEAFF,TGTGCCAGCAGTCGGACAGGGAGGCTGGCTGAAGCTTTCTTT,NA,TRBJ1-1,TRBV27,TRBD1
CASSLVAAGGVNEQFF,TGTGCCAGCAGCTTGGTGGCAGCGGGAGGGGTGAATGAGCAGTTCTTC,NA,TRBJ2-1,TRBV7-3,TRBD2
CASVYRGNTEAFF,TGTGCCAGCGTATATAGGGGGAACACTGAAGCTTTCTTT,NA,TRBJ1-1,TRBV2,NA
CASSEEGASTEAFF,TGTGCCAGCAGTGAAGAGGGGGCGAGCACTGAAGCTTTCTTT,NA,TRBJ1-1,TRBV2,TRBD1
CASSASTGTANQPQHF,TGTGCCAGCAGCGCCTCGACAGGGACAGCTAATCAGCCCCAGCATTTT,NA,TRBJ1-5,TRBV7-8,TRBD1
CSVYPTSGKKTQYF,TGCAGCGTTTACCCTACTAGCGGGAAAAAGACCCAGTACTTC,NA,TRBJ2-5,TRBV29-1,TRBD2
CASSLPFRLAGEVNEQFF,TGTGCCAGCAGCTTACCTTTCCGACTAGCGGGAGAGGTCAATGAGCAGTTCTTC,NA,TRBJ2-1,TRBV7-9,TRBD2
CASSSGVADTDTQYF,TGTGCCAGCAGCTCCGGGGTAGCGGATACAGATACGCAGTATTTT,NA,TRBJ2-3,TRBV11-3,NA
CAWSADTEAFF,TGTGCCTGGAGTGCGGACACTGAAGCTTTCTTT,NA,TRBJ1-1,TRBV30,NA
CASSPVGSGELFF,TGTGCCAGCAGCCCCGTGGGGTCTGGGGAGCTGTTTTTT,NA,TRBJ2-2,TRBV12-3/TRBV12-4,NA
CASSLGPGNTIYF,TGTGCCAGCAGTTTAGGCCCTGGAAACACCATATATTTT,NA,TRBJ1-3,TRBV12-3/TRBV12-4,NA
CASSHGTGKPQHF,TGTGCCAGCAGCCACGGGACAGGGAAGCCCCAGCATTTT,NA,TRBJ1-5,TRBV5-6,TRBD1
CATTQQLNQPQHF,TGTGCCACAACTCAACAACTGAATCAGCCCCAGCATTTT,NA,TRBJ1-5,TRBV10-3,NA
CAWGTYNSPLHF,TGTGCCTGGGGGACCTATAATTCACCCCTCCACTTT,NA,TRBJ1-6,TRBV30,NA
CASSVGRGIGTDTQYF,TGTGCCAGCAGCGTAGGAAGGGGAATTGGCACAGATACGCAGTATTTT,NA,TRBJ2-3,TRBV9,NA
CASSLAGANNEQFF,TGTGCCAGCAGTTTAGCGGGAGCCAACAATGAGCAGTTCTTC,NA,TRBJ2-1,TRBV6-5,TRBD2
CASSLRRGNYGYTF,TGTGCCAGCAGCCTAAGAAGAGGAAACTATGGCTACACCTTC,NA,TRBJ1-2,TRBV28,NA
CASSYSVFRLHF,TGTGCCAGCAGTTACTCCGTGTTCCGCCTCCACTTT,NA,TRBJ1-6,TRBV6-2/TRBV6-3,NA
CSVDLGGGETQYF,TGCAGCGTTGATTTGGGGGGAGGAGAGACCCAGTACTTC,once,TRBJ2-5,TRBV29-1,NA
CASSEGPGRAYEQYF,TGTGCCAGCAGTGAAGGCCCCGGACGAGCCTACGAGCAGTACTTC,NA,TRBJ2-7,TRBV6-1,NA
CASSLVGTGGPTGELFF,TGTGCCAGCAGCTTAGTGGGGACAGGGGGACCAACCGGGGAGCTGTTTTTT,NA,TRBJ2-2,TRBV7-2,TRBD1
CASSYGGPRNSPLHF,TGTGCCAGCAGTTACGGAGGGCCGCGGAATTCACCCCTCCACTTT,NA,TRBJ1-6,TRBV6-2/TRBV6-3,NA
CASSFGANTEAFF,TGTGCCAGCAGTTTCGGGGCTAACACTGAAGCTTTCTTT,few,TRBJ1-1,TRBV12-3/TRBV12-4,NA
CASSQAQGGGNTIYF,TGCGCCAGCAGCCAAGCACAGGGAGGCGGAAACACCATATATTTT,medium-sized,TRBJ1-3,TRBV4-3,NA
CASTSGLLNEQYF,TGTGCCAGCACGTCAGGACTGCTCAACGAGCAGTACTTC,NA,TRBJ2-7,TRBV6-5,NA
CASSLDSRTEAFF,TGTGCCAGCAGCTTGGACAGTAGGACTGAAGCTTTCTTT,NA,TRBJ1-1,TRBV11-2,NA
CASSLDPLAGVSGELFF,TGTGCCAGCAGCTTAGATCCCCTAGCGGGAGTCTCCGGGGAGCTGTTTTTT,NA,TRBJ2-2,TRBV11-3,TRBD2
CASSLVRDTEAFF,TGTGCCAGCAGCTTAGTTAGGGATACTGAAGCTTTCTTT,NA,TRBJ1-1,TRBV7-9,NA
CSASTGGHTGELFF,TGCAGCGCCTCGACAGGGGGACACACCGGGGAGCTGTTTTTT,NA,TRBJ2-2,TRBV29-1,TRBD1
CASSWLRRWGAGGTDTQYF,TGTGCCAGCAGCTGGCTTCGTCGTTGGGGAGCGGGAGGAACAGATACGCAGTATTTT,NA,TRBJ2-3,TRBV28,TRBD2